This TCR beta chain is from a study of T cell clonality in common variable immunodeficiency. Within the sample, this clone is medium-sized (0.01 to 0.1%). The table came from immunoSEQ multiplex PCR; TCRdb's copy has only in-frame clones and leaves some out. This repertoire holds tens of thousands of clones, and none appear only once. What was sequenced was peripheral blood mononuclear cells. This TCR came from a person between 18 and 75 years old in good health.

The CDR3 is CASSPGPNNEQFF. CDR3 DNA, as far as it was read: TGTGCCAGCAGCCCAGGGCCTAACAATGAG. The chain recombines TRBV7-3 with TRBJ2-1; weak D call: TRBD1 (5 bases). Read coverage stops 3 residues before the CDR3 terminus; the germline J gene supplies the remainder. V lost 5 bases and J 5 bases, leaving 10 bases between the germline ends. This CDR3 comprises 13 residues. Looked up from germline, CDR1 is SGHTA and CDR2 is FQGTGA.